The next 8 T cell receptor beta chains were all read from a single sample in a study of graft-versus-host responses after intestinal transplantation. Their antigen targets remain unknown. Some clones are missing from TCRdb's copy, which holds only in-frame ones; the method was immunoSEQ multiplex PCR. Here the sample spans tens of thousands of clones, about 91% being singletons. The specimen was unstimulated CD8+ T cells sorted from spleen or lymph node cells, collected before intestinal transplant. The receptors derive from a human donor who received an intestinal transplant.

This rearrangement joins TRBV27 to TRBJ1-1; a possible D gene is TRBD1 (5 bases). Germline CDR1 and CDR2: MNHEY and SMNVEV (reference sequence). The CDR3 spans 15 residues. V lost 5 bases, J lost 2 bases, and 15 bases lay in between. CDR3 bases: TGTGCCAGCAGTCGAGCAGGGATGCGAAACACTGAAGCTTTCTTT. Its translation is CASSRAGMRNTEAFF.

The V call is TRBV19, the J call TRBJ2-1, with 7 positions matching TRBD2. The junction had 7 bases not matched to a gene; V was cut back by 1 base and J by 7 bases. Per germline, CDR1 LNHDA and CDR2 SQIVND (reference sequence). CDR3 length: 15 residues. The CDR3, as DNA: TGTGCCAGTAGTATAGCTGCGGGAGCTCAGAATGAGCAGTTCTTC. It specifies CASSIAAGAQNEQFF. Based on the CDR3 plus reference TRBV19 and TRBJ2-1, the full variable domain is DGGITQSPKYLFRKEGQNVTLSCEQNLNHDAMYWYRQDPGQGLRLIYYSQIVNDFQKGDIAEGYSVSREKKESFPLTVTSAQKNPTAFYLCASSIAAGAQNEQFFGPGTRLTVL.

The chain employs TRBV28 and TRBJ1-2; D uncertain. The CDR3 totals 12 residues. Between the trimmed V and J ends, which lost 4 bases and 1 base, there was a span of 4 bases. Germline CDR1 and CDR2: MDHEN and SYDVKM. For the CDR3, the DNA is TGTGCCAGCAGTTCATTTAACTATGGCTACACCTTC. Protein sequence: CASSSFNYGYTF.

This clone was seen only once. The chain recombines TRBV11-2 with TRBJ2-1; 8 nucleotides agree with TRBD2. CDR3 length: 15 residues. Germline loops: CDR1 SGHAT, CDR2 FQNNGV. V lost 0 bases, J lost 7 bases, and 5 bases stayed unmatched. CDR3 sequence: CASSLESGSWNEQFF. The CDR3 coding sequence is TGTGCCAGCAGCTTAGAGAGCGGGAGTTGGAATGAGCAGTTCTTC.

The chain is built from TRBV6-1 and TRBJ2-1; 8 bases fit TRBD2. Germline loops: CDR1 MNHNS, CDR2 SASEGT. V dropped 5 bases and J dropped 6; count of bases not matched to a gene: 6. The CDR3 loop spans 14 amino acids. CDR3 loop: CASSFGLAPNEQFF. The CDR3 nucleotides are TGTGCCAGCAGTTTCGGACTAGCCCCCAATGAGCAGTTCTTC.

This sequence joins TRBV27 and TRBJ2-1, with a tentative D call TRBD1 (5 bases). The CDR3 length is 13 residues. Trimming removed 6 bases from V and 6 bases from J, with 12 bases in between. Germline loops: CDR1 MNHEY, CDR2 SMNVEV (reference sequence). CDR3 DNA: TGTGCCAGCAGCGCGATAAGGGGCAATGAGCAGTTCTTC. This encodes CASSAIRGNEQFF.

The CDR3 nucleotides are TGCGCCAGCAGTGAAGGAGGGTTTGAAGCTTTCTTT. Its translation: CASSEGGFEAFF. The chain recombines TRBV10-2 with TRBJ1-1; D remains ambiguous. Germline assignment: CDR1 WSHSY and CDR2 SAAADI. The length of the CDR3 is 12 residues. The V end was cut by 3 bases, the J end by 7 bases, with 9 bases between.

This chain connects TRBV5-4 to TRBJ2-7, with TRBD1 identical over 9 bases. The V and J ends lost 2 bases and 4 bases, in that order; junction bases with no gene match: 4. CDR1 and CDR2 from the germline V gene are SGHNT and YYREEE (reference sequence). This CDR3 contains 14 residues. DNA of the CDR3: TGTGCCAGCAGCTTTGCCGGGACAGGGTACGAGCAGTACTTC. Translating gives CASSFAGTGYEQYF.